The clone carrying this TCR beta chain was seen a single time. The record originates from a study of T cell changes during pregnancy in multiple sclerosis. Sequenced by immunoSEQ multiplex PCR; TCRdb stores in-frame clones only, minus some. The repertoire holds about 49,000 clones, 95% seen once, with under 7% in the top ten. Germline V CDR1 and CDR2: MDHEN, SYDVKM. The CDR3 spans 14 residues. V lost 3 bases and J lost 2, with 11 bases in between. This sequence was found in a female donor with multiple sclerosis, enrolled in a pregnancy study. Source: CD8+ T cells from peripheral blood mononuclear cells, taken in the first trimester of pregnancy. This chain links TRBV28 with TRBJ2-7; D ambiguous. In DNA form, the CDR3 reads TGTGCCAGCAGTTTCAGAGGCACAACCTACGAGCAGTACTTC. Amino acids: CASSFRGTTYEQYF.